What follows are 5 T cell receptor beta chains derived from one specimen sequenced in a study of T cells in Graves' hyperthyroidism and ophthalmopathy. RNA transcripts yielded amplified TCR beta CDR3 regions. The HTBI set primed first-round TCR CDR3 RT-PCR. Each CDR3 protein gets one entry after TCRdb re-called the multiplex PCR reads with MiXCR. The profile shows roughly 600,000 distinct CDR3 sequences, approximately 15% of them singletons. The sequencing input was blood. The receptors originated from a woman between 50 and 59 years old with Graves' ophthalmopathy.

This clonotype occurred once. One base away lies a much larger clone, so this may be a sequencing read error. This chain joins TRBV6-2 or TRBV6-3 and TRBJ2-6; 7 bases map to TRBD1. Germline V gene data show CDR1 as MNHEY and CDR2 as SVGEGT. The CDR3 consists of 16 residues. The CDR3 region has the DNA TGTGCCAGCAGACCTTTGGACAGGTTTGGGGTCAACGTCCTGACTTTC. Protein product: CASRPLDRFGVNVLTF.

This clonotype was counted many times. This chain connects TRBV27 to TRBJ2-7, with D uncertain. The V gene lost 4 bases and the J gene lost 0 bases, with 7 bases spanning the gap. The CDR3 consists of 13 residues. Germline lookup yields CDR1 MNHEY and CDR2 SMNVEV (reference sequence). CDR3 region: CASSSPRSYEQYF. CDR3 in DNA: TGTGCCAGCAGTTCCCCCCGCTCCTACGAGCAGTACTTC.

The genes are TRBV11-2 and TRBJ2-7; a possible D gene is TRBD2 (5 bases). The length of the CDR3 is 15 residues. The ends were cut back, 1 base at V and 0 bases at J, with 10 bases in the middle. Germline V gene lookup returns CDR1 SGHAT and CDR2 FQNNGV. The CDR3 bases are TGTGCCAGCAGCTTAGGCACTAGAGGCTCCTACGAGCAGTACTTC. This encodes CASSLGTRGSYEQYF.

This clonotype showed up just a few times. The rearrangement joins TRBV29-1 to TRBJ1-4; tentative D call: TRBD1 (5 bases). The germline V gene has CDR1 SQVTM and CDR2 ANQGSEA. Between the trimmed V and J ends, which lost 5 bases and 7 bases, there was a span of 17 bases. CDR3 length: 14 residues. The chain's CDR3 is CSVSQAESFEKLFF. In DNA, the CDR3 is TGCAGCGTTTCACAGGCGGAGTCTTTTGAAAAACTGTTTTTT.

In regard to this clonotype: This sequence may be a read error, since a much larger clone differs from it by one base. This chain uses TRBV5-1 with TRBJ2-3; 8 bases line up with TRBD2. Germline V gene data show CDR1 as SGHRS and CDR2 as YFSETQ. Germline trimming cut 4 bases from V and 6 bases from J; bases unmatched to any gene: 7. The CDR3 totals 14 residues. CDR3 coding DNA: TGCGCCAGCAGCCTTGGACGGGAGGGGGATACGCAGTATTTT. Protein product: CASSLGREGDTQYF. The entire variable domain, with the rest obtained from reference TRBV5-1 and TRBJ2-3, is as follows: KAGVTQTPRYLIKTRGQQVTLSCSPISGHRSVSWYQQTPGQGLQFLFEYFSETQRNKGNFPGRFSGRQFSNSRSEMNVSTLELGDSALYLCASSLGREGDTQYFGPGTRLTVL.